One sample yielded the 25 T cell receptor beta chains listed below, sequenced in a study of control samples from healthy donors and cancer patients. The repertoire was sequenced with immunoSEQ multiplex PCR; TCRdb's copy has only in-frame clones and lacks some. The sample holds around 90,000 clones; more than 70% are singletons and the top ten take over 2%. The specimen sequenced was blood. Every receptor here comes from a woman aged 40 to 50 in good health.

The chain uses TRBV18 and TRBJ2-7; no clear D gene. Deletions cut 3 bases from V and 5 bases from J, with 11 bases between. This CDR3 has 13 amino acids. CDR1 and CDR2 from the germline V gene are KGHSH and LQKENI. CDR3 in amino acids: CASSPGLNDEQYF. CDR3 nucleotides: TGTGCCAGCTCACCGGGTTTAAATGACGAGCAGTACTTC.

This sequence joins TRBV19 and TRBJ1-4, with D perhaps matching TRBD1 (5 bases). Trimming removed 5 bases at V and 0 bases at J, with 13 bases between. Germline CDR1 is LNHDA and CDR2 is SQIVND (reference sequence). CDR3 length equals 16 residues. CDR3 nucleotides: TGTGCCAGTAGTGCACTCCCCAGGGCAACTAATGAAAAACTGTTTTTT. Translation: CASSALPRATNEKLFF.

The rearrangement links TRBV7-2 to TRBJ2-7; 10 bases are a match to TRBD1. With V trimmed by 1 base and J by 4 bases, 10 bases remained unmatched. The CDR3 consists of 17 residues. Germline lookup yields CDR1 SGHTA and CDR2 FQGNSA. The CDR3 protein is CASSLGVSGQGLYEQYF. CDR3 sequence (DNA): TGTGCCAGCAGCTTAGGGGTCTCGGGACAGGGGTTATACGAGCAGTACTTC. Supplemented by reference TRBV7-2 and TRBJ2-7, the full variable domain reads GAGVSQSPSNKVTEKGKDVELRCDPISGHTALYWYRQSLGQGLEFLIYFQGNSAPDKSGLPSDRFSAERTGGSVSTLTIQRTQQEDSAVYLCASSLGVSGQGLYEQYFGPGTRLTVT.

The J gene is TRBJ1-2, the V gene TRBV4-3; no firm D call. Per the germline V gene, CDR1 is LGHNA and CDR2 is YSLEER. V lost 4 bases and J lost 7, with 13 bases in between. This CDR3 has 13 residues. CDR3 coding DNA: TGCGCCAGCAGCCCCAGAGGAGAGGGTGGCTACACCTTC. It specifies CASSPRGEGGYTF.

The genes are TRBV19 and TRBJ2-1; D is uncertain. The CDR3 runs to 17 residues. Germline CDR1 LNHDA, CDR2 SQIVND (reference sequence). Trimming pared 4 bases from V and 8 bases from J, leaving 24 bases between. CDR3 nucleotide sequence: TGTGCCAGTAGTACCCAACAAGCTTCGACAATTAGGGATGAGCAGTTCTTC. It specifies CASSTQQASTIRDEQFF.

In nucleotides, the CDR3 is TGTGCCAGCAGTAGGGACGACACCGGGGAGCTGTTTTTT. Its translation is CASSRDDTGELFF. The chain couples TRBV28 to TRBJ2-2; D could derive from TRBD1 or TRBD2 (5 bases each). The CDR3 is made up of 13 amino acids. In germline, CDR1 is MDHEN, CDR2 SYDVKM. V shed 5 bases and J shed 3 bases, with 7 bases lying between them.

This chain uses TRBV6-1 with TRBJ2-1, with D tentatively TRBD1 or TRBD2 (5 bases each). The V and J ends lost 3 bases and 3 bases respectively, with 12 bases between them. The germline gives CDR1 MNHNS, CDR2 SASEGT. The CDR3 totals 15 residues. The DNA of the CDR3 is TGTGCCAGCAGTGACGGTGGGGGAAACTACAATGAGCAGTTCTTC. Amino acid sequence: CASSDGGGNYNEQFF.

The rearrangement links TRBV23-1 to TRBJ2-3, with unresolved D. TRBV23-1 counts as an open reading frame of uncertain function. The CDR3 is 12 amino acids. Trimming took 8 bases from V and 2 from J, leaving 8 bases between them. The CDR3 nucleotides read TGCGCCAGCTCCTGGATCACAGATACGCAGTATTTT. This translates into CASSWITDTQYF.

V and J are TRBV16 and TRBJ1-6; D is uncertain. Germline V gene lookup returns CDR1 KGHSY and CDR2 FQNENV. V shed 3 bases and J shed 1 base, with 13 bases lying between them. This CDR3 is built from 17 residues. The CDR3 nucleotides read TGTGCCAGCAGCCATAGAGAGGAAGGGTCCTATAATTCACCCCTCCACTTT. It is translated as CASSHREEGSYNSPLHF.

The chain links TRBV19 to TRBJ2-2; D is undetermined. The CDR3 is 14 residues long. Deletions cut 1 base from V and 5 bases from J, with 8 bases between. Looked up from germline, CDR1 is LNHDA and CDR2 is SQIVND (reference sequence). CDR3 bases: TGTGCCAGTAGTATAGGGGCAGTTACCGGGGAGCTGTTTTTT. Its protein is CASSIGAVTGELFF.

A single count supports this clone. The rearrangement links TRBV10-3 to TRBJ1-1, with 10 positions matching TRBD1. V shed 10 bases, J shed 5 bases, and the junction held 10 bases outside the gene matches. CDR1 and CDR2 (germline): ENHRY, SYGVKD. The CDR3 covers 14 residues. DNA for the CDR3: TGTGCCACCCTTAGACAGGGGGCGGGAACTGAAGCTTTCTTT. This gives the protein CATLRQGAGTEAFF.

This chain links TRBV3-1 (or the pseudogene TRBV3-2) with TRBJ2-2, with 8 positions matching TRBD2. The V gene end was trimmed by 1 base and the J gene end by 3 bases; junction bases not matched to a gene: 4. The CDR3 loop spans 16 amino acids. CDR1 and CDR2 (germline): LGHDT, YNNKEL (reference sequence). In DNA, the CDR3 is TGTGCCAGCAGCCAAGTCGGGGGGGCCGACACCGGGGAGCTGTTTTTT. This codes for CASSQVGGADTGELFF.

This clone was counted between two and nine times. V is TRBV9 and J is TRBJ1-3; a possible D gene is TRBD1 (5 bases). The CDR3 spans 17 residues. Germline CDR1 SGDLS, CDR2 YYNGEE. The ends were cut back, 3 bases at V and 0 bases at J, with 16 bases in the middle. The CDR3 bases are TGTGCCAGCAGCGGGACACCGGGGGGACTCTCTGGAAACACCATATATTTT. This codes for CASSGTPGGLSGNTIYF.

The chain has TRBV10-1 and TRBJ2-1; D is possibly TRBD2 (6 bases). CDR1 and CDR2 from the germline V gene are WNHNN and SYGVQD (reference sequence). The CDR3 runs to 16 residues. With 3 bases removed from V and 0 bases from J, the gap between germline ends came to 12 bases. The CDR3: CASSDGTLSSYNEQFF. CDR3 DNA: TGCGCCAGCAGTGACGGGACTCTCAGCTCCTACAATGAGCAGTTCTTC.

The chain couples TRBV6-2 or TRBV6-3 to TRBJ1-2, with D unclear. Trimming left V 1 base short and J 2 bases short, with 5 bases between. The CDR3 consists of 13 residues. CDR1 is MNHEY and CDR2 is SVGEGT in the germline V gene. The CDR3 sequence: CASSYWQNYGYTF. DNA for the CDR3: TGTGCCAGCAGTTACTGGCAGAACTATGGCTACACCTTC.

The chain links TRBV6-5 to TRBJ2-1, with TRBD1 identical over 8 bases. CDR1 is MNHEY, CDR2 SVGAGI, per germline. This CDR3 has 15 amino acids. J was trimmed by 5 bases and V by 5 bases; bases with no gene match: 8. The CDR3 nucleotides read TGTGCCAGCAGTCTTACCGGGACAGGAGACAATGAGCAGTTCTTC. Amino acid sequence: CASSLTGTGDNEQFF.

The rearrangement joins TRBV6-6 to TRBJ2-4; D assignment may be TRBD1 or TRBD2 (5 bases each). This CDR3 is built from 15 residues. The V end lost 5 bases, the J end lost 6 bases, and 17 bases lay between the germline ends. Germline-derived CDR1 and CDR2 are MNHNY and SVGAGI (reference sequence). The CDR3 loop is CASSDQQVRGNIQYF. Written as DNA, the CDR3 is TGTGCCAGCAGTGACCAACAGGTTCGGGGAAACATTCAGTACTTC.

The gene calls are TRBV3-1 (or the pseudogene TRBV3-2) and TRBJ1-6; D remains ambiguous. Germline V lookup: CDR1 LGHDT, CDR2 YNNKEL (reference sequence). V was trimmed by 4 bases and J by 12 bases, leaving 22 bases between them. The CDR3 contains 16 residues. The CDR3 protein is CASSPSVGLTRVPLHF. CDR3 DNA: TGTGCCAGCAGCCCATCCGTTGGGCTGACTCGGGTACCCCTCCACTTT.

The rearrangement joins TRBV9 to TRBJ1-1; 7 nucleotides align to TRBD1. With V trimmed by 4 bases and J by 0 bases, 9 bases remained unmatched. The CDR3 consists of 16 residues. CDR1 is SGDLS and CDR2 is YYNGEE in the germline V gene. The CDR3 spells CASSPTGAGVNTEAFF. The CDR3 nucleotides read TGTGCCAGCAGCCCCACAGGGGCAGGTGTGAACACTGAAGCTTTCTTT.

V and J are TRBV19 and TRBJ1-6; D gene uncertain. The V gene's germline CDR1 is LNHDA and CDR2 SQIVND (reference sequence). CDR3 length equals 14 residues. Trimming removed 3 bases from V and 6 bases from J, with 9 bases in between. The DNA for the CDR3 is TGTGCCAGTAGTATCGTGGGGTTTAATTCACCCCTCCACTTT. The encoded protein is CASSIVGFNSPLHF.

V is TRBV30 and J is TRBJ1-6, with TRBD1 matching 9 bases. The CDR3 is 15 amino acids. Losses at the gene ends were 3 bases for V and 7 bases for J; bases not matched to a gene: 7. Germline loops: CDR1 GTSNPN, CDR2 SVGIG (reference sequence). The CDR3 bases are TGTGCCTGGAGCACCGGGACAGGGAACAATTCACCCCTCCACTTT. Translated, it gives CAWSTGTGNNSPLHF.

This rearrangement joins TRBV6-2 or TRBV6-3 to TRBJ1-6; D is possibly TRBD1 (5 bases). The CDR3 is 17 residues long. V was clipped by 5 bases and J by 1 base, with 15 bases between them. Per the germline V gene, CDR1 is MNHEY and CDR2 is SVGEGT. The CDR3 loop is CASSPTARRSYNSPLHF. CDR3 nucleotide sequence: TGTGCCAGCAGTCCGACAGCGCGGAGGTCCTATAATTCACCCCTCCACTTT.

The V gene is TRBV6-5, the J gene TRBJ1-2, with 11 positions matching TRBD1. V lost 7 bases to trimming and J lost 7 bases; unmatched junction nucleotides: 5. The CDR3 length is 13 residues. Germline-derived CDR1 and CDR2 are MNHEY and SVGAGI. The CDR3, as DNA: TGTGCCAGCAATGGACAGGGGGCGGGTGGCTACACCTTC. Translation: CASNGQGAGGYTF.

This sequence joins TRBV5-4 and TRBJ2-1; 14 nucleotides match TRBD2. V lost 3 bases to trimming and J lost 7 bases; unmatched junction nucleotides: 9. This CDR3 spans 17 amino acids. Germline V gives CDR1 SGHNT, CDR2 YYREEE (reference sequence). CDR3 amino acids: CASSYGLAGGSRNEQFF. Here the CDR3 DNA reads TGTGCCAGCAGCTACGGACTAGCGGGGGGATCGAGGAATGAGCAGTTCTTC.

The CDR3 here is CSVPPAEGYNEQFF. The CDR3 DNA reads as TGCAGCGTCCCCCCGGCTGAAGGGTACAATGAGCAGTTCTTC. J is TRBJ2-1 and V is TRBV29-1; no firm D call. Trimming shortened V by 6 bases and J by 4 bases, and 16 bases separated the two germline ends. CDR3 length: 14 amino acids. Germline V CDR1 and CDR2: SQVTM, ANQGSEA.